Listed below are T cell receptor beta chains from one sample, sequenced in a study of blood T cell repertoires in COVID-19. Sequencing used immunoSEQ multiplex PCR; TCRdb keeps in-frame clones, though not all of them. The data hold roughly 79,000 clones, with around 80% observed a single time. Material for sequencing was peripheral blood. The origin of the receptors is a man aged 55 to 70 with active or convalescent COVID-19. Both conserved end residues are part of each CDR3. Each record gives: V gene, CDR3 protein.

>TRBV11-3
CASSLEGGVGYNEQFF
>TRBV4-2
CASSQDRDDEKLFF
>TRBV30
CAWSSQGPQHF
>TRBV9
CASSPWDLGTEAFF
>TRBV7-8
CASSLGHQQRYEQYF
>TRBV6-1
CASSVRPDRPQETQYF
>TRBV19
CASSIPGTTGNTIYF
>TRBV6-2/TRBV6-3
CASSPTGGFAEAFF
>TRBV6-5
CASSPPNRAKAFF
>TRBV10-2
CASSERRGSGNQPQHF
>TRBV5-4
CASRLQGSPLHF
>TRBV6-1
CASSELLPRDDTQYF
>TRBV3-1/TRBV3-2
CASSHQGVNTEAFF
>TRBV10-1
CASSERDRGKKNEQFF
>TRBV7-2
CASSYSGTGNSPLHF
>TRBV10-3
CAISEAGSGELFF
>TRBV18
CASSPPQGTAEQYF
>TRBV18
CASSYSGTGGVGAFF
>TRBV12-3/TRBV12-4
CASRGTDRRPLHF
>TRBV9
CASSPSPLAGVSYNEQFF
>TRBV5-6
CASSSRLVQETQYF
>TRBV15
CATSRDKTRTEAFF
>TRBV19
CATRDRGYGYTF
>TRBV9
CASSVGLAGGNTDTQYF
>TRBV5-1
CASSLGSQPSYEQYF
>TRBV6-5
CASSEGARVELLYF
>TRBV5-1
CASSPAGFNPNEQFF
>TRBV11-3
CASSPPQAGRNEQYF
>TRBV5-4
CASLYRDRGYGYTF
>TRBV3-1/TRBV3-2
CASSPVIAGANVLTF
>TRBV9
CASSVVSGGGGELFF
>TRBV5-1
CASSGGQLQETQYF
>TRBV4-2
CASSQWTGMSGYTF
>TRBV19
CASSIGAGVTDTQYF
>TRBV19
CASSIVQGKSPLHF
>TRBV5-6
CASSLAPSGGGTQYF
>TRBV7-9
CASSPFRDMGNTEAFF
>TRBV7-9
CASSHSSGTGANVLTF
>TRBV5-1
CASSQDSLQETQYF
>TRBV11-2
CASSLGGGGTEAFF
>TRBV2
CASRGQATNTGELFF
>TRBV21-1
CASSKGGQEEMNSPLHF
>TRBV10-3
CAISTSPGVGEKLFF
>TRBV7-8
CASSFELAGAATSTDTQYF
>TRBV29-1
CSVVPGFSYNEQFF
>TRBV9
CASSVGWSDYNYGYTF
>TRBV23-1
CASSQKSGGDRDLNSPLHF
>TRBV6-5
CASHSDRAWNSPLHF
>TRBV2
CASSEARVTAGNTIYF
>TRBV7-9
CASSLPSNYGYTF